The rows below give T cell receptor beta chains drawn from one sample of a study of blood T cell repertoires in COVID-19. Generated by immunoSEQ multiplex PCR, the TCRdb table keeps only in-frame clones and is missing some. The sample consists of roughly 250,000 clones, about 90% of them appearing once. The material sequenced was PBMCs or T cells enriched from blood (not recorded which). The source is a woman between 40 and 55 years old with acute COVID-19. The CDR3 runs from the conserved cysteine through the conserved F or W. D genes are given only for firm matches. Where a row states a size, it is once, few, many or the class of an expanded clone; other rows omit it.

CDR3nt: TGTGCCTGGACCGGGGGTAATGAGCAGTTCTTC
CDR3aa: CAWTGGNEQFF
v_gene: TRBV30
d_gene: -
abundance: -
j_gene: TRBJ2-1

CDR3nt: TGTGCCAGCAGTTTAACCGGGAGGACGTACGAGCAGTACTTC
CDR3aa: CASSLTGRTYEQYF
v_gene: TRBV27
d_gene: TRBD2
abundance: -
j_gene: TRBJ2-7

CDR3nt: TGTGCCAGCAGCTTAGGGGGACATGAACCCTACGAGCAGTACTTC
CDR3aa: CASSLGGHEPYEQYF
v_gene: TRBV7-2
d_gene: -
abundance: -
j_gene: TRBJ2-7

CDR3nt: TGTGCCAGCAGCCCAGGGGCAGATAGCAATCAGCCCCAGCATTTT
CDR3aa: CASSPGADSNQPQHF
v_gene: TRBV16
d_gene: -
abundance: -
j_gene: TRBJ1-5

CDR3nt: TGTGCCAGCTCACCACTCGAGACAAGCCCTGAAGCTTTCTTT
CDR3aa: CASSPLETSPEAFF
v_gene: TRBV18
d_gene: -
abundance: -
j_gene: TRBJ1-1

CDR3nt: TGTGCCAGCAGACAATCCCCAGGGGGCTATCAGCCCCAGCATTTT
CDR3aa: CASRQSPGGYQPQHF
v_gene: TRBV28
d_gene: TRBD1
abundance: once
j_gene: TRBJ1-5

CDR3nt: TGTGCCAGCGCCCCGCCAGGGAAAATCTATGGCTACACCTTC
CDR3aa: CASAPPGKIYGYTF
v_gene: TRBV6-5
d_gene: -
abundance: -
j_gene: TRBJ1-2

CDR3nt: TGTGCCAGCAGCTTAGTATCGGGGTCCGGTGATTCACCCCTCCACTTT
CDR3aa: CASSLVSGSGDSPLHF
v_gene: TRBV7-9
d_gene: -
abundance: -
j_gene: TRBJ1-6

CDR3nt: TGTGCCAGCACCACCGCGAGGGATGGGGGCACAGATACGCAGTATTTT
CDR3aa: CASTTARDGGTDTQYF
v_gene: TRBV5-8
d_gene: -
abundance: -
j_gene: TRBJ2-3

CDR3nt: TGTGCCAGCAGCCCGAGGACAGGAGCATACAATCAGCCCCAGCATTTT
CDR3aa: CASSPRTGAYNQPQHF
v_gene: TRBV6-6
d_gene: TRBD1
abundance: -
j_gene: TRBJ1-5

CDR3nt: TGTGCCGGAACAGGACTAGCGGGAAATACGCAGTATTTT
CDR3aa: CAGTGLAGNTQYF
v_gene: TRBV5-3
d_gene: TRBD2
abundance: -
j_gene: TRBJ2-3

CDR3nt: TGTGCCTGGAGTGTAGGCGGGTTCTCCAGCTCCTACAATGAGCAGTTCTTC
CDR3aa: CAWSVGGFSSSYNEQFF
v_gene: TRBV30
d_gene: -
abundance: -
j_gene: TRBJ2-1

CDR3nt: TGTGCCAGCAGCAGACAGGGAATAGATTCACCCCTCCACTTT
CDR3aa: CASSRQGIDSPLHF
v_gene: TRBV6-5
d_gene: TRBD1
abundance: -
j_gene: TRBJ1-6

CDR3nt: TGCGCCAGCAGTGAGGGGACAGGGGAGACTGAAGCTTTCTTT
CDR3aa: CASSEGTGETEAFF
v_gene: TRBV5-1
d_gene: TRBD1
abundance: -
j_gene: TRBJ1-1

CDR3nt: TGTGCCAGCAGTAGCTCGGGAGTCCGGGGCAATGAGCAGTTCTTC
CDR3aa: CASSSSGVRGNEQFF
v_gene: TRBV2
d_gene: -
abundance: -
j_gene: TRBJ2-1

CDR3nt: TGTGCCAGCAGCTACGGGGACAGGCTAAATCATGGCTACACCTTC
CDR3aa: CASSYGDRLNHGYTF
v_gene: TRBV5-4
d_gene: TRBD1
abundance: few
j_gene: TRBJ1-2

CDR3nt: TGCGCCAGCAGCTTGTCTATGTTTCGGGCGGGAGAGACCCAGTACTTC
CDR3aa: CASSLSMFRAGETQYF
v_gene: TRBV5-1
d_gene: -
abundance: -
j_gene: TRBJ2-5

CDR3nt: TGTGCCAGCAGCGTTACCACAGGGGACGAGCAGTACTTC
CDR3aa: CASSVTTGDEQYF
v_gene: TRBV9
d_gene: TRBD1
abundance: -
j_gene: TRBJ2-7

CDR3nt: TGTGCCAGCAGCCAAGGGGCCCTGGCTAGCGGGAGTAGGAGCAATGAGCAGTTCTTC
CDR3aa: CASSQGALASGSRSNEQFF
v_gene: TRBV3-1/TRBV3-2
d_gene: TRBD2
abundance: once
j_gene: TRBJ2-1

CDR3nt: TGTGCCAGTAGTCTACAGGGGGCAACTAATGAAAAACTGTTTTTT
CDR3aa: CASSLQGATNEKLFF
v_gene: TRBV19
d_gene: TRBD1
abundance: -
j_gene: TRBJ1-4

CDR3nt: TGTGCCAGCAGCCTGGCCGGGACAGGTCGACTAGCGGGGAGCACAGATACGCAGTATTTT
CDR3aa: CASSLAGTGRLAGSTDTQYF
v_gene: TRBV9
d_gene: TRBD2
abundance: -
j_gene: TRBJ2-3

CDR3nt: TGTGCCAGCAGCGTAGGTCCCCAAATCGAGCAGTACTTC
CDR3aa: CASSVGPQIEQYF
v_gene: TRBV9
d_gene: -
abundance: -
j_gene: TRBJ2-7